The clone carrying this T cell receptor beta chain was seen a few times. The antigen remains unidentified. The data were obtained in a study of T cell repertoires in cytomegalovirus infection. In the study overall: CMV infection and matching HLA type were both indicated by public TCR beta signatures.

Each CDR3 protein is one row after TCRdb ran MiXCR on the reads. This sample has more than 150,000 distinct CDR3 sequences, with roughly a fifth found just once. Study-wide results and caveats: Carriers of CMV plus the relevant HLA were identified by cumulative public TCR beta family frequency. Clonotype analysis showed dominance of the ex vivo response by HLA-C-restricted CMV-specific TCR beta clonotypes.

This sequence originates from a human donor in good health (CMV status not recorded). Some clones in this sample may be carry-over from other donors' samples. The source material was PBMCs.

Here the CDR3 DNA reads TGTGCCATCAGTGAGTCTGTGGGACAGGGGTCCCCTGAAGCTTTCTTT. As protein: CAISESVGQGSPEAFF. This chain joins TRBV10-3 and TRBJ1-1, with 10 bases lining up with TRBD1. V dropped 0 bases and J dropped 6; count of bases not matched to a gene: 7. Germline CDR1 reads ENHRY; CDR2 reads SYGVKD. The CDR3 length is 16 residues.